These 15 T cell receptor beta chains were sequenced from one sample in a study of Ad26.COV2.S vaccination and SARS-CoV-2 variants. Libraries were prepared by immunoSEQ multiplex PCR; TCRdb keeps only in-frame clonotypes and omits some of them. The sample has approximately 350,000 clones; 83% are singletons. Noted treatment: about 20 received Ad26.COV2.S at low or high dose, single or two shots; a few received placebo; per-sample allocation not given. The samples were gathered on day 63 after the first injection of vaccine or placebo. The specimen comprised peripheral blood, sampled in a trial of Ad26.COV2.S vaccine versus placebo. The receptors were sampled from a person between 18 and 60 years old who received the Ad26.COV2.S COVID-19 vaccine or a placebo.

The CDR3 protein is CASSLRTTQETQYF. The CDR3 bases are TGTGCCAGCAGCTTACGGACGACACAAGAGACCCAGTACTTC. The chain uses TRBV7-9 and TRBJ2-5, with D unclear. Trimming removed 2 bases from V and 2 bases from J, with 9 bases in between. The germline V gene encodes CDR1 SEHNR and CDR2 FQNEAQ (reference sequence). This CDR3 comprises 14 residues.

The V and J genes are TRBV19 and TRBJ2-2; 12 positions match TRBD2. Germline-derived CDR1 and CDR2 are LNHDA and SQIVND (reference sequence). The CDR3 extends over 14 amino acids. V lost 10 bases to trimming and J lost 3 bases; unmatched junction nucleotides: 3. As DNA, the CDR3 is TGTGCCACGGGACTAGCGGGTTACACCGGGGAGCTGTTTTTT. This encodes CATGLAGYTGELFF.

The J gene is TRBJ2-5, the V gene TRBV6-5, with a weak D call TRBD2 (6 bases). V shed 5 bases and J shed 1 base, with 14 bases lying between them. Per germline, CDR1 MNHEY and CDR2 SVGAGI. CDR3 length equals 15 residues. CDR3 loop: CASSPGLRSQETQYF. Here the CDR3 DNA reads TGTGCCAGCAGTCCGGGACTCAGGAGCCAAGAGACCCAGTACTTC.

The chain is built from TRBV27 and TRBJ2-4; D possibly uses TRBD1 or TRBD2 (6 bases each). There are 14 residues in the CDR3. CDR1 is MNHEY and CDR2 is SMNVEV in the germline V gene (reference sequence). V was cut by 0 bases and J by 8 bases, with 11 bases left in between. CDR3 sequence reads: CASSLSKGGDIQYF. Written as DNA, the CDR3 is TGTGCCAGCAGTTTATCGAAGGGGGGTGACATTCAGTACTTC.

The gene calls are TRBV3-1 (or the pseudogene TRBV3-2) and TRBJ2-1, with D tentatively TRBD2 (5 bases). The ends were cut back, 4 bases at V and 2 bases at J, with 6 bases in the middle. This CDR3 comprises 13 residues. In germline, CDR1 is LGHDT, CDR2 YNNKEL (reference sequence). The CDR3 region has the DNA TGTGCCAGCAGCCTGAGGGCCTACAATGAGCAGTTCTTC. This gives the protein CASSLRAYNEQFF.

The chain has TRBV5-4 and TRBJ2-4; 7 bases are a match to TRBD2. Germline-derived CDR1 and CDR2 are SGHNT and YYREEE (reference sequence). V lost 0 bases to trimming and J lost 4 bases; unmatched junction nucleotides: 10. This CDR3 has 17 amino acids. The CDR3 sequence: CASSLVAGREGKNIQYF. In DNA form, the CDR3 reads TGTGCCAGCAGCTTGGTCGCAGGGAGGGAGGGAAAAAACATTCAGTACTTC.

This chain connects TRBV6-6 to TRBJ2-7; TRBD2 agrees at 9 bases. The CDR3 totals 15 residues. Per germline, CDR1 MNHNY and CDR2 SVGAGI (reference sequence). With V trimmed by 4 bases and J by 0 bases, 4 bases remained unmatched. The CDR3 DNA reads TGTGCCAGCAGTTTTCCTAGCGGGGCCTCCTACGAGCAGTACTTC. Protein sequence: CASSFPSGASYEQYF.

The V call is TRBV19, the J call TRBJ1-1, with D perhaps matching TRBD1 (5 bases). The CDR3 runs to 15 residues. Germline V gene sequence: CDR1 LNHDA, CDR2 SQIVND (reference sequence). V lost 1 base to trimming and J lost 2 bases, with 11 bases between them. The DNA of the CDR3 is TGTGCCAGTAGTATAGTTAGGGGCACTAACACTGAAGCTTTCTTT. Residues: CASSIVRGTNTEAFF. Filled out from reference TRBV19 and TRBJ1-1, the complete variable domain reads DGGITQSPKYLFRKEGQNVTLSCEQNLNHDAMYWYRQDPGQGLRLIYYSQIVNDFQKGDIAEGYSVSREKKESFPLTVTSAQKNPTAFYLCASSIVRGTNTEAFFGQGTRLTVV.

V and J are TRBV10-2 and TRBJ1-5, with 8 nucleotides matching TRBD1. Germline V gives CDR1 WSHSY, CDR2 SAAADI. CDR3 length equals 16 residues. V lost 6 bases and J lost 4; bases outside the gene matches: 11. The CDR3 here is CASSRDRGGGNQPQHF. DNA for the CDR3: TGCGCCAGCAGCCGCGACAGGGGAGGGGGGAATCAGCCCCAGCATTTT.

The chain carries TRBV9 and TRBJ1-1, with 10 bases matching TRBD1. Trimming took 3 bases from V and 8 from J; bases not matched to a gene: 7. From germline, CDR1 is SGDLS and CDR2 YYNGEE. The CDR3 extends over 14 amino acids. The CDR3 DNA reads TGTGCCAGCAGCGCCTCCGGGACAGGGGCCGAAGCTTTCTTT. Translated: CASSASGTGAEAFF.

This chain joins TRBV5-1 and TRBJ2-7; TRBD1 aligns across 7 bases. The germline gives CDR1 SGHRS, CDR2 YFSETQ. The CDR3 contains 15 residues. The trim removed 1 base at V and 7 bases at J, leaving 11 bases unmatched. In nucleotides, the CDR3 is TGCGCCAGCAGCTTGTGGGGCAGGGGGATGGGGGAGCAGTACTTC. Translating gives CASSLWGRGMGEQYF.

The CDR3 loop reads CASSYGSGIVSPLHF. CDR3 DNA sequence: TGTGCCAGCAGTTACGGGTCAGGGATTGTTTCACCCCTCCACTTT. The chain has TRBV6-5 and TRBJ1-6; a possible D gene is TRBD1 (5 bases). Trimming shortened V by 2 bases and J by 9 bases, and 14 bases separated the two germline ends. CDR1 is MNHEY, CDR2 SVGAGI, per germline. This CDR3 region has 15 residues.

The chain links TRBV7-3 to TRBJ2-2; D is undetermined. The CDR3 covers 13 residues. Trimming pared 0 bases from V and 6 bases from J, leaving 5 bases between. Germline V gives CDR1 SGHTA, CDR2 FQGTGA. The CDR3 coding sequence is TGTGCCAGCAGCTTAACTGAGGCCGGGGAGCTGTTTTTT. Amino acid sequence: CASSLTEAGELFF. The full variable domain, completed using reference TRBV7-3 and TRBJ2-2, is GAGVSQTPSNKVTEKGKYVELRCDPISGHTALYWYRQSLGQGPEFLIYFQGTGAADDSGLPNDRFFAVRPEGSVSTLKIQRTERGDSAVYLCASSLTEAGELFFGEGSRLTVL.

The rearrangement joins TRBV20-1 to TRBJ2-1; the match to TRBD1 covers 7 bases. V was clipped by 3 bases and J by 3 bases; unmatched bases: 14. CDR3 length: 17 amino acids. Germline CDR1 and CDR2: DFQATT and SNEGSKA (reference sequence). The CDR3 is CSASILPGTELYNEQFF. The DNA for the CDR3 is TGCAGTGCTAGTATCCTACCCGGGACAGAACTCTACAATGAGCAGTTCTTC.

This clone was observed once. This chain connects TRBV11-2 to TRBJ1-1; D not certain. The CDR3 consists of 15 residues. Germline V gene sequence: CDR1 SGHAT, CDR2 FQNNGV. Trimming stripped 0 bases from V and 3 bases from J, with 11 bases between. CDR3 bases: TGTGCCAGCAGCTTAGATGGAATCTGGGACACTGAAGCTTTCTTT. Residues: CASSLDGIWDTEAFF. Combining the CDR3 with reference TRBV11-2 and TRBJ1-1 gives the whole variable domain EAGVAQSPRYKIIEKRQSVAFWCNPISGHATLYWYQQILGQGPKLLIQFQNNGVVDDSQLPKDRFSAERLKGVDSTLKIQPAKLEDSAVYLCASSLDGIWDTEAFFGQGTRLTVV.